The next 27 T cell receptor beta chains were all read from a single sample in a study of blood T cell repertoires in COVID-19. Clones were read by immunoSEQ multiplex PCR, and TCRdb kept only the in-frame ones, dropping some. The sample includes tens of thousands of clones, 70% to 90% of them seen just once. Material: peripheral blood. Receptor source: a human donor in a cohort sampled during active COVID-19.

The chain joins TRBV24-1 to TRBJ2-1; 7 nucleotides align to TRBD1. The CDR3 has 15 amino acids. Trimming cost V 0 bases and J 2 bases; bases outside gene matches: 0. Germline lookup yields CDR1 KGHDR and CDR2 SFDVKD. CDR3 amino acids: CATSDLGQAYNEQFF. The CDR3 DNA is TGTGCCACCAGTGATTTGGGACAGGCCTACAATGAGCAGTTCTTC.

The V and J genes are TRBV4-2 and TRBJ2-7, with D hard to call. Trimming took 0 bases from V and 2 from J, leaving 11 bases between them. The length of the CDR3 is 15 residues. From germline, CDR1 is LGHNA and CDR2 YNFKEQ. The CDR3 sequence: CASSQEAAAAYEQYF. CDR3 DNA sequence: TGTGCCAGCAGCCAAGAGGCGGCAGCAGCCTACGAGCAGTACTTC.

Concerning this clone: The sample carries other DNA sequences with the same CDR3. This chain links TRBV28 with TRBJ1-2, with TRBD1 as a possible D gene (6 bases). Germline V CDR1 and CDR2: MDHEN, SYDVKM. The germline V and J ends were trimmed by 6 bases and 8 bases, with 13 bases remaining between them. This CDR3 is built from 12 residues. The CDR3 DNA sequence: TGTGCCAGCAGGCGGGGAGGGGGGGGCTACACCTTC. Protein: CASRRGGGGYTF.

The V gene is TRBV6-5, the J gene TRBJ1-6, with a weak D call TRBD1 (5 bases). V lost 4 bases and J lost 6, with 7 bases in between. CDR1 and CDR2 (germline): MNHEY, SVGAGI. There are 13 residues in the CDR3. The CDR3 DNA sequence: TGTGCCAGCAGTTTACAGGTTAATTCACCCCTCCACTTT. This translates into CASSLQVNSPLHF.

V usage is TRBV7-8 and J usage is TRBJ2-5, with D possibly TRBD2 on 5 matching bases. The CDR3 covers 14 residues. Germline V gives CDR1 SGHVS, CDR2 FQNEAQ. Deletions cut 2 bases from V and 5 bases from J, with 12 bases between. The CDR3 sequence is CASSLNTGLETQYF. In DNA, the CDR3 is TGTGCCAGCAGCTTAAATACGGGGTTGGAGACCCAGTACTTC.

The J gene is TRBJ2-7, the V gene TRBV6-5; TRBD2 aligns across 12 bases. CDR3 length: 15 residues. The junction had 6 bases not matched to a gene; V was cut back by 6 bases and J by 3 bases. Germline CDR1 and CDR2: MNHEY and SVGAGI. The CDR3 is CASRNGLAGIYEQYF. The CDR3, as DNA: TGTGCCAGCAGGAACGGACTAGCGGGGATCTACGAGCAGTACTTC.

The rearrangement links TRBV5-1 to TRBJ1-1; 7 positions match TRBD1. CDR1 and CDR2 from the germline V gene are SGHRS and YFSETQ. CDR3 length: 14 residues. The J segment lost 2 bases and the V segment lost 4 bases, leaving 5 bases of the junction unmatched. The CDR3: CASSTGTANTEAFF. The CDR3 DNA reads TGCGCCAGCAGCACAGGGACAGCAAACACTGAAGCTTTCTTT.

The V gene is TRBV5-6, the J gene TRBJ2-5; D is possibly TRBD1 (5 bases). Germline lookup yields CDR1 SGHDT and CDR2 YYEEEE. This CDR3 region has 15 residues. V gave up 1 base and J gave up 2 bases, with 12 bases separating them. CDR3 sequence (DNA): TGTGCCAGCAGCTTGCAGGGTCCCCCTCAAGAGACCCAGTACTTC. Its translation is CASSLQGPPQETQYF.

The CDR3 DNA reads as TGTGCCAGCAGCTTAGTCACGACTAGCGGCCTGGAGCAGTACTTC. Amino acid sequence: CASSLVTTSGLEQYF. This sequence joins TRBV11-3 and TRBJ2-7; 9 bases line up with TRBD2. The CDR3 is 15 residues long. The trim removed 1 base at V and 7 bases at J, leaving 8 bases unmatched. Germline-derived CDR1 and CDR2 are SGHNT and YENEEA.

V usage is TRBV4-1 and J usage is TRBJ1-3; D gene ambiguous. This CDR3 has 15 residues. V dropped 1 base and J dropped 0 bases, with 7 bases sitting between them. Germline-derived CDR1 and CDR2 are MGHRA and YSYEKL. CDR3 sequence (DNA): TGCGCCAGCAGCCAAGCCCAGTACTCTGGAAACACCATATATTTT. Amino acids: CASSQAQYSGNTIYF.

J is TRBJ1-2 and V is TRBV5-5, with D unclear. V shed 0 bases and J shed 8 bases, with 11 bases lying between them. The germline V gene has CDR1 SGHKS and CDR2 YYEKEE (reference sequence). This CDR3 comprises 13 residues. CDR3 sequence (DNA): TGTGCCAGCAGCTTGGACAGTTCAGGAGGCTACACCTTC. Residues: CASSLDSSGGYTF.

The gene calls are TRBV27 and TRBJ2-5, with a tentative D call TRBD1 (6 bases). Germline CDR1 is MNHEY and CDR2 is SMNVEV (reference sequence). The CDR3 has 14 residues. Trimming removed 6 bases from V and 0 bases from J, with 11 bases in between. CDR3 in amino acids: CASSSTGNQETQYF. For the CDR3, the DNA is TGTGCCAGCAGCTCAACAGGGAACCAAGAGACCCAGTACTTC.

V gene TRBV18 combines with J gene TRBJ2-3, with D possibly TRBD1 on 6 matching bases. V gave up 5 bases and J gave up 1 base, with 10 bases separating them. This CDR3 spans 14 amino acids. Germline V gives CDR1 KGHSH, CDR2 LQKENI. The CDR3 sequence: CASSSRTGTDTQYF. The CDR3 DNA reads as TGTGCCAGCTCATCGAGGACAGGCACAGATACGCAGTATTTT.

The chain combines TRBV28 with TRBJ1-4; D unresolved. CDR3 length equals 14 residues. CDR1 MDHEN and CDR2 SYDVKM come from the germline V gene. The ends were cut back, 3 bases at V and 7 bases at J, with 12 bases in the middle. Written as DNA, the CDR3 is TGTGCCAGCAGTTTGGGAGGGCTGCGTGAAAAACTGTTTTTT. Translating gives CASSLGGLREKLFF.

This chain links TRBV5-4 with TRBJ2-5; 9 bases map to TRBD2. V was clipped by 0 bases and J by 4 bases; unmatched bases: 10. CDR3 length: 17 residues. Germline V gene data show CDR1 as SGHNT and CDR2 as YYREEE (reference sequence). CDR3 region: CASSLASSGGPRETQYF. The CDR3 nucleotides read TGTGCCAGCAGCTTGGCGAGTAGCGGGGGCCCACGAGAGACCCAGTACTTC.

About this clone: Its ends do not fully match the called genes, so a read error is possible. This chain links TRBV6-1 with TRBJ2-1; TRBD2 agrees at 13 bases. Germline CDR1 and CDR2: MNHNS and SASEGT. The CDR3 loop spans 16 amino acids. The CDR3 DNA sequence: TGTGCCAGCAGTGAAGCGTTGGGACTAGCGGGGACCACGGTAGTCTTC. Residues: CASSEALGLAGTTVVF.

J is TRBJ2-7 and V is TRBV6-5; 14 bases agree with TRBD2. Germline V gene sequence: CDR1 MNHEY, CDR2 SVGAGI. CDR3 size: 15 residues. The ends lost 6 bases at V and 6 bases at J; junction bases unmatched: 7. For the CDR3, the DNA is TGTGCCAGCAGCCGACTAGCGGGGGGGCCCGTCGAGCAGTACTTC. Protein: CASSRLAGGPVEQYF.

V usage is TRBV6-5 and J usage is TRBJ2-2, with no clear D. Per germline, CDR1 MNHEY and CDR2 SVGAGI. With 8 bases removed from V and 4 bases from J, the gap between germline ends came to 11 bases. The CDR3 length is 13 residues. The CDR3 nucleotides are TGTGCCAGCCGACCCCGCGGCACCGGGGAGCTGTTTTTT. This codes for CASRPRGTGELFF.

This clone was picked up a small number of times. Different DNA sequences within this sample yield the same CDR3. The chain carries TRBV6-6 and TRBJ2-7; 9 nucleotides align to TRBD1. The CDR3 has 13 amino acids. Germline-derived CDR1 and CDR2 are MNHNY and SVGAGI (reference sequence). V lost 5 bases, J lost 3 bases, and 2 bases stayed unmatched. In DNA, the CDR3 is TGTGCCAGCAGTAGGGGACAGGGCTACGAGCAGTACTTC. Protein product: CASSRGQGYEQYF.

In this sample, this clone turned up once. The rearrangement links TRBV3-1 (or the pseudogene TRBV3-2) to TRBJ2-3; 7 bases line up with TRBD1. This CDR3 contains 15 residues. Germline lookup yields CDR1 LGHDT and CDR2 YNNKEL (reference sequence). Trimming removed 8 bases from V and 4 bases from J; junction bases left unmatched: 12. The CDR3 loop is CASADQGVDADTQYF. The DNA of the CDR3 is TGTGCCAGCGCGGATCAGGGGGTTGACGCAGATACGCAGTATTTT.

In its sample, this clone was seen once. The V and J genes are TRBV11-2 and TRBJ2-5; 12 nucleotides match TRBD2. The CDR3 has 15 amino acids. Germline CDR1 reads SGHAT; CDR2 reads FQNNGV. V shed 3 bases and J 7 bases; nucleotides not matched to a gene: 6. Here the CDR3 reads CASSFSSGGAWTQYF. The DNA for the CDR3 is TGTGCCAGCAGCTTTTCTAGCGGGGGGGCGTGGACCCAGTACTTC.

The chain employs TRBV5-7 and TRBJ2-7; the match to TRBD1 covers 10 bases. TRBV5-7 is an ORF, and what it does is uncertain. V shed 0 bases, J shed 4 bases, and the junction held 7 bases outside the gene matches. CDR3 length: 16 residues. The CDR3 sequence is CASSLGGTGVSYEQYF. The CDR3 nucleotides read TGTGCCAGCAGCTTGGGGGGGACAGGGGTTTCGTACGAGCAGTACTTC.

The J gene is TRBJ2-7, the V gene TRBV2; D gene unclear. This CDR3 comprises 11 residues. The V and J ends lost 7 bases and 2 bases respectively, with 6 bases between them. From germline, CDR1 is SNHLY and CDR2 FYNNEI. DNA for the CDR3: TGTGCCAGCATCATCACCTACGAGCAGTACTTC. The encoded protein is CASIITYEQYF.

The chain links TRBV18 to TRBJ2-5; D possibly corresponds to TRBD1 (6 bases). V lost 3 bases to trimming and J lost 2 bases, with 10 bases between them. Germline V gene sequence: CDR1 KGHSH, CDR2 LQKENI. The CDR3 is 14 amino acids. The CDR3 spells CASSPRGGQETQYF. For the CDR3, the DNA is TGTGCCAGCTCACCCAGGGGCGGACAAGAGACCCAGTACTTC. The full variable domain, with the rest looked up from reference TRBV18 and TRBJ2-5, is NAGVMQNPRHLVRRRGQEARLRCSPMKGHSHVYWYRQLPEEGLKFMVYLQKENIIDESGMPKERFSAEFPKEGPSILRIQQVVRGDSAAYFCASSPRGGQETQYFGPGTRLLVL.

The chain combines TRBV3-1 (or the pseudogene TRBV3-2) with TRBJ1-3; TRBD1 agrees at 7 bases. Looked up from germline, CDR1 is LGHDT and CDR2 is YNNKEL (reference sequence). Trimming removed 2 bases from V and 2 bases from J; junction bases left unmatched: 3. The CDR3 totals 15 residues. DNA of the CDR3: TGTGCCAGCAGCCAAACAGGGGCGACTGGAAACACCATATATTTT. Translation gives CASSQTGATGNTIYF.

The V call is TRBV21-1, the J call TRBJ1-6; the listed D gene, TRBD1, was not tested against the DNA. TRBV21-1 is an annotated pseudogene. This CDR3 has 17 residues. The CDR3 spells CASRGGTGDGLDSPLHF. DNA for the CDR3: TGTGCCAGCAGGGGGGGGACAGGAGACGGCCTGGATTCACCCCTCCACTTT.

The CDR3 loop is CASPGTGHFYSNQPQHF. The CDR3 nucleotides read TGCGCCAGCCCCGGGACAGGGCACTTTTATAGCAATCAGCCCCAGCATTTT. V usage is TRBV10-1 and J usage is TRBJ1-5, with TRBD1 matching over 9 bases. CDR3 size: 17 residues. J lost 0 bases, V lost 8 bases, and 11 bases had no gene match. The germline V gene encodes CDR1 WNHNN and CDR2 SYGVQD (reference sequence).